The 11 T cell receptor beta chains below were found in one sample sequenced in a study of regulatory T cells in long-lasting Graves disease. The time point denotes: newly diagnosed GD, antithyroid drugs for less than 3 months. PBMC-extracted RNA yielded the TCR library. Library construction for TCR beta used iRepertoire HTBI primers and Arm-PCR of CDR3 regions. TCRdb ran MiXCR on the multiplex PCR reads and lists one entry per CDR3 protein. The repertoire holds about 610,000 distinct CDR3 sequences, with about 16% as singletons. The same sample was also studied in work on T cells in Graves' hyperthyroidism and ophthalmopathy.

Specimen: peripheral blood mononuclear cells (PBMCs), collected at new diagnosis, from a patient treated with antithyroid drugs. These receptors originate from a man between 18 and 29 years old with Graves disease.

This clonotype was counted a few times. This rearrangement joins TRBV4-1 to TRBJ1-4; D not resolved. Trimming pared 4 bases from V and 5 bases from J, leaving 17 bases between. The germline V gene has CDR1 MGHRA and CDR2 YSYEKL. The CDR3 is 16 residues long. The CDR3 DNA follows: TGCGCCAGCAGCCCCGGTTGGGGAGGAGCGAATGAAAAACTGTTTTTT. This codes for CASSPGWGGANEKLFF.

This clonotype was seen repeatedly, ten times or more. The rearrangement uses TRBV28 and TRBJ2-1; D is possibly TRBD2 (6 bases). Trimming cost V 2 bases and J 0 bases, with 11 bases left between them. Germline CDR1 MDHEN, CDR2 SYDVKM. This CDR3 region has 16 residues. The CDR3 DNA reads TGTGCCAGCAGTTTACCGGGGGTGAGCTCCTACAATGAGCAGTTCTTC. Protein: CASSLPGVSSYNEQFF. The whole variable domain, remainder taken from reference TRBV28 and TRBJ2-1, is DVKVTQSSRYLVKRTGEKVFLECVQDMDHENMFWYRQDPGLGLRLIYFSYDVKMKEKGDIPEGYSVSREKKERFSLILESASTNQTSMYLCASSLPGVSSYNEQFFGPGTRLTVL.

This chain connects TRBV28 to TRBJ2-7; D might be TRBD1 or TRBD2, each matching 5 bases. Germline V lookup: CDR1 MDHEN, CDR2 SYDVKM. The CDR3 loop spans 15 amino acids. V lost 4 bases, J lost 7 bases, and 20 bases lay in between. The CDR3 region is CASSSRGIPSREQYF. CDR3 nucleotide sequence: TGTGCCAGCAGTTCACGGGGCATACCTTCCAGAGAGCAGTACTTC.

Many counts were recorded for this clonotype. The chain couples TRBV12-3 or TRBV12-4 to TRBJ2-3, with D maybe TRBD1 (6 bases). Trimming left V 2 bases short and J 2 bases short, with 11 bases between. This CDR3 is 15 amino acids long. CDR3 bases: TGTGCCAGCAGTTTACAGACAGGCATCACAGATACGCAGTATTTT. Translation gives CASSLQTGITDTQYF.

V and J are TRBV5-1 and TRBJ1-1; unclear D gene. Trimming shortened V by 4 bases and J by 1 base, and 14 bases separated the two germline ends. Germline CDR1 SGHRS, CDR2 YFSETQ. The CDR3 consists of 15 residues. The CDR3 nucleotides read TGCGCCAGCAGCATCCGGGGTACACCGAACACTGAAGCTTTCTTT. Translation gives CASSIRGTPNTEAFF.

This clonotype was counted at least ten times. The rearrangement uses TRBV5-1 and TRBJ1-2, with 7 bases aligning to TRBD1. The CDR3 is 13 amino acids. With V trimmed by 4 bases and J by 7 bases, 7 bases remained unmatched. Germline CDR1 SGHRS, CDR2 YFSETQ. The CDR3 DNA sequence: TGCGCCAGCAGCATCGACAGGGTTGGTGGCTACACCTTC. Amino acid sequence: CASSIDRVGGYTF.

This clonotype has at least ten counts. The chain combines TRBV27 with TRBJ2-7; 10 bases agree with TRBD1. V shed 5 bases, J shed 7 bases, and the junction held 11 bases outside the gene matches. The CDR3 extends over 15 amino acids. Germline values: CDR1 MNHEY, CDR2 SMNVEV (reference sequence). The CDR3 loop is CASSLHRDRGREQYF. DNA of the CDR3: TGTGCCAGCAGTCTACACCGGGACAGGGGCCGGGAGCAGTACTTC.

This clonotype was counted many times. The CDR3 loop is CASSLVGVGGLVLNEQFF. The DNA for the CDR3 is TGTGCCAGCAGCTTAGTGGGGGTGGGTGGCCTCGTCCTCAATGAGCAGTTCTTC. The gene calls are TRBV11-2 and TRBJ2-1, with D perhaps matching TRBD1 or TRBD2 (5 bases each). Per germline, CDR1 SGHAT and CDR2 FQNNGV. V lost 1 base and J 6 bases, leaving 22 bases between the germline ends. This CDR3 spans 18 amino acids.

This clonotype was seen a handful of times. CDR3 protein: CASRFSYQETQYF. CDR3 coding DNA: TGTGCCAGCAGGTTTTCGTACCAAGAGACCCAGTACTTC. The rearrangement joins TRBV28 to TRBJ2-5; D remains ambiguous. CDR1 MDHEN and CDR2 SYDVKM come from the germline V gene. The CDR3 covers 13 residues. V was clipped by 6 bases and J by 0 bases, with 8 bases between them.

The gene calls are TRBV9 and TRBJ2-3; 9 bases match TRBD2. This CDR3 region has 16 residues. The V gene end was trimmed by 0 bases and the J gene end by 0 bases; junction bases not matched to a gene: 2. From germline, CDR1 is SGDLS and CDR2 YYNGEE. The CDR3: CASSVDSGGSTDTQYF. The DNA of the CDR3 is TGTGCCAGCAGCGTAGATAGCGGGGGAAGCACAGATACGCAGTATTTT. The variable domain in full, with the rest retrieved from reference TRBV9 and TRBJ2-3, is DSGVTQTPKHLITATGQRVTLRCSPRSGDLSVYWYQQSLDQGLQFLIQYYNGEERAKGNILERFSAQQFPDLHSELNLSSLELGDSALYFCASSVDSGGSTDTQYFGPGTRLTVL.

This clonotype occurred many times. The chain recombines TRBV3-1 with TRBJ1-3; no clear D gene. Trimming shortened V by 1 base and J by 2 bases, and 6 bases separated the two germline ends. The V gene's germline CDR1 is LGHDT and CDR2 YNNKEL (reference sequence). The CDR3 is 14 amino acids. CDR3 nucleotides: TGTGCCAGCAGCCAAGTCTTAGCTGGAAACACCATATATTTT. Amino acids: CASSQVLAGNTIYF.